This T cell receptor (beta chain) was captured by sequencing in a study of shared clonotypes between healthy human individuals. In the study overall: The donor pool was made up of two women and a few men aged 18 to 49.

CDR1 and CDR2 from the germline V gene are KGHSH and LQKENI. There are 12 residues in the CDR3. With 3 bases removed from V and 5 bases from J, the gap between germline ends came to 7 bases. Assay: immunoSEQ multiplex PCR; the TCRdb copy retains only in-frame clones and omits some. This sample yields roughly 2.6 million clones, of which 85% to 95% are seen a single time; roughly 0.13% belongs to the top ten. Notes on this clone: The antigen is undetermined. The same CDR3 can be traced to other DNA sequences in this sample.

Whole-study results and caveats: Large depth notwithstanding, sorted-subset sequencing proved incomplete by rarefaction. How much donors shared clonotypes was expected to be affected by sequencing depth.

This TCR was recovered from a man aged 18-30 years in good health. Sequences were obtained from naive CD4+ T cells sorted from blood. Subset indicated: CD45RA+ positively selected. This chain uses TRBV18 with TRBJ2-5; TRBD2 might be the D (5 bases). CDR3 in amino acids: CASSPPGETQYF. The CDR3 DNA follows: TGTGCCAGCTCACCCCCGGGGGAGACCCAGTACTTC.